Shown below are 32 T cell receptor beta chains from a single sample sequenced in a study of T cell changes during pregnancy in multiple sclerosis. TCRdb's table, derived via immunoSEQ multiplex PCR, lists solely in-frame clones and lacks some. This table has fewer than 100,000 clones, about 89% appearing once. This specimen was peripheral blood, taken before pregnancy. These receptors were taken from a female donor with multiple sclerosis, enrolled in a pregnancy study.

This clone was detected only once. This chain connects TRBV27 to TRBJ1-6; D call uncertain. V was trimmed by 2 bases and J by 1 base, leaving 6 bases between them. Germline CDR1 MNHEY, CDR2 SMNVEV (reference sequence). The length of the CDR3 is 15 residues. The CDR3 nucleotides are TGTGCCAGCAGTTTACGGGGATCCTATAATTCACCCCTCCACTTT. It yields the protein CASSLRGSYNSPLHF.

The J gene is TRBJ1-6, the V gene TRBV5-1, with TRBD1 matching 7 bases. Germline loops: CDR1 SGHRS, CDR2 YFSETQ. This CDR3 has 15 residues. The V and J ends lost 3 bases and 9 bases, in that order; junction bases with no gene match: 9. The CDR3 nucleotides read TGCGCCAGCAGCTCTACCGACAGGGTCGGTTCACCCCTCCACTTT. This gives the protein CASSSTDRVGSPLHF.

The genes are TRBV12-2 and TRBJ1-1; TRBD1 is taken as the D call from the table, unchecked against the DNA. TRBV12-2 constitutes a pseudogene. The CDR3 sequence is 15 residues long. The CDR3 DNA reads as TGTGCAAGTCGCCAGGGGACAGCTTCGAACACTGAAGCTTTCTTT. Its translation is CASRQGTASNTEAFF.

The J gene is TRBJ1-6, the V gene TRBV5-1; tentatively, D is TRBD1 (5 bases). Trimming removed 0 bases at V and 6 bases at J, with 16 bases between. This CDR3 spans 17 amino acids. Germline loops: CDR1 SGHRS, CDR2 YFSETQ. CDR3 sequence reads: CASSLGGAPGRNSPLHF. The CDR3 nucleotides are TGCGCCAGCAGCTTGGGGGGCGCGCCCGGGCGTAATTCACCCCTCCACTTT.

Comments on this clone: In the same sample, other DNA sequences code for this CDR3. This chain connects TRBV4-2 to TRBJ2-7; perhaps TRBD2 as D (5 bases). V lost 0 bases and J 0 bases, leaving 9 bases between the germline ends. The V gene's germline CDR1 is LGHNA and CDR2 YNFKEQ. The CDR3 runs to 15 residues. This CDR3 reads CASSQEEGSSYEQYF. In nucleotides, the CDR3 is TGTGCCAGCAGCCAAGAAGAGGGTTCCTCCTACGAGCAGTACTTC.

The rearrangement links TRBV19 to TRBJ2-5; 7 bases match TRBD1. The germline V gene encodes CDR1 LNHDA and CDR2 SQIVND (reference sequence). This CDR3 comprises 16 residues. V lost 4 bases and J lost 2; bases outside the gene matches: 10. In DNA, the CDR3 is TGTGCCAGTAGTAAAGGGACAGTCCCTTATCAAGAGACCCAGTACTTC. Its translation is CASSKGTVPYQETQYF.

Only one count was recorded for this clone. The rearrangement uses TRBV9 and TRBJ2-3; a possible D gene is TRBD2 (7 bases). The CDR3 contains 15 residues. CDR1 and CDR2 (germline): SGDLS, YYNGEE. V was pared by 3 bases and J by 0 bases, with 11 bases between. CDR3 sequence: CASSARGPSTDTQYF. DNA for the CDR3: TGTGCCAGCAGCGCGCGGGGGCCTAGCACAGATACGCAGTATTTT. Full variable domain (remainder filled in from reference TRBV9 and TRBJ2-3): DSGVTQTPKHLITATGQRVTLRCSPRSGDLSVYWYQQSLDQGLQFLIQYYNGEERAKGNILERFSAQQFPDLHSELNLSSLELGDSALYFCASSARGPSTDTQYFGPGTRLTVL.

The CDR3 coding sequence is TGTGCCAGCAGGTCCGGGACAGACTATGGCTACACCTTC. This sequence encodes CASRSGTDYGYTF. The V and J genes are TRBV28 and TRBJ1-2, with 7 bases that match TRBD1. V lost 6 bases and J lost 3; bases outside the gene matches: 4. The CDR3 sequence is 13 residues long. In germline, CDR1 is MDHEN, CDR2 SYDVKM.

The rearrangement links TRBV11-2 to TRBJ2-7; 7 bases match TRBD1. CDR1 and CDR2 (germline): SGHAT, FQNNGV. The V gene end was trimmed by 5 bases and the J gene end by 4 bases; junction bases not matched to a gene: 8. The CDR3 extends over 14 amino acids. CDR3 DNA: TGTGCCAGCAGCCCCAGGGGGATAGGGTACGAGCAGTACTTC. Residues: CASSPRGIGYEQYF.

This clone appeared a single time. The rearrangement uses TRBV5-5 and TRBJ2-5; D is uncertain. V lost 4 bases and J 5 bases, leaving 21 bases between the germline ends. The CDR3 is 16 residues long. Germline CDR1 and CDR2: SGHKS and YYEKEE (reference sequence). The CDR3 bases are TGTGCCAGCAGCCCGGCCGTGACTGCCCCCGGGGAGACCCAGTACTTC. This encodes CASSPAVTAPGETQYF.

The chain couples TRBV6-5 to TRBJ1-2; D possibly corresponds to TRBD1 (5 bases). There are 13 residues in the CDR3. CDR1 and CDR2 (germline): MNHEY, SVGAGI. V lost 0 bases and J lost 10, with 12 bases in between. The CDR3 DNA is TGTGCCAGCAGTTACTCGGAGGGGACGGACTACACCTTC. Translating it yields CASSYSEGTDYTF.

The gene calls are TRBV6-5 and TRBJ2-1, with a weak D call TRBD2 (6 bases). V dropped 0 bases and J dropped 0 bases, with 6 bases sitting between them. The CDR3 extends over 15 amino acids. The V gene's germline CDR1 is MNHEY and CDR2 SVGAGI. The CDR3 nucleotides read TGTGCCAGCAGTTACTCCGGGGGCTCCTACAATGAGCAGTTCTTC. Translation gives CASSYSGGSYNEQFF.

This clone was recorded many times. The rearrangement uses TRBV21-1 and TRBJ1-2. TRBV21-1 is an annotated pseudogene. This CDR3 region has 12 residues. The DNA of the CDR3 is TGTGCCAGCAGCAATGACCGGAGAGGCTACACCTTC. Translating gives CASSNDRRGYTF.

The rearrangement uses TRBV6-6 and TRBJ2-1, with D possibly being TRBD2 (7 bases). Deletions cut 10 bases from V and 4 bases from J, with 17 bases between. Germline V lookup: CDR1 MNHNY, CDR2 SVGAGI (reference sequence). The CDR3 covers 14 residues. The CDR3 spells CATSGGPIYNEQFF. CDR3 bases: TGTGCCACCTCCGGGGGGCCGATTTACAATGAGCAGTTCTTC.

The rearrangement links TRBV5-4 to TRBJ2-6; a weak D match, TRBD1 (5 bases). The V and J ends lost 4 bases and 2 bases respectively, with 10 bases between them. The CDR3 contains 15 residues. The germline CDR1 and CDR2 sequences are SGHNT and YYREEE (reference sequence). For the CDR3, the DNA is TGTGCCAGCAGCATCGACAGCACTGGGGCCAACGTCCTGACTTTC. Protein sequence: CASSIDSTGANVLTF.

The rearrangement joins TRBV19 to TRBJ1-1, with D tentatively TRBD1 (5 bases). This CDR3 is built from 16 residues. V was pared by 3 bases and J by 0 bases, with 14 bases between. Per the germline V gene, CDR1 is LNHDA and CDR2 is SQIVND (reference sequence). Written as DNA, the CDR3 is TGTGCCAGTAGTATTTCGGCGGGGGTGTTGAACACTGAAGCTTTCTTT. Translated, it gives CASSISAGVLNTEAFF.

The CDR3, as DNA: TGTGCCAGCAGCTTAGACAGGGTGGGGCAGTTCTTC. It specifies CASSLDRVGQFF. V gene TRBV7-2 combines with J gene TRBJ2-1, with D perhaps TRBD1 (6 bases). V dropped 1 base and J dropped 12 bases, with 10 bases sitting between them. The CDR3 has 12 amino acids. Germline CDR1 and CDR2: SGHTA and FQGNSA.

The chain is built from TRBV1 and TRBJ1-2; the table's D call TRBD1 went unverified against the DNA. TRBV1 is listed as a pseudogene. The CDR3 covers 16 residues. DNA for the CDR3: TGCACCAGCAGCCCACCCGATAAGGGGCAGGACTATGGCTACACCTTC. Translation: CTSSPPDKGQDYGYTF.

CDR3 nucleotide sequence: TGCGCCAGCAGACCCGGGGGGCACGAGCAGTACTTC. This translates into CASRPGGHEQYF. The genes are TRBV5-1 and TRBJ2-7; the D gene is possibly TRBD2 (7 bases). The CDR3 length is 12 residues. V shed 5 bases and J shed 5 bases, with 11 bases lying between them. The germline V gene encodes CDR1 SGHRS and CDR2 YFSETQ.

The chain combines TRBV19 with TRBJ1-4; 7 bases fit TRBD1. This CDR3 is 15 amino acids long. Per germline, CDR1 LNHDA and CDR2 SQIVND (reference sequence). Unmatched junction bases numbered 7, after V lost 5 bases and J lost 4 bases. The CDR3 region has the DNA TGTGCCAGTAGTCAACAGGGGAGAGTTAATGAAAAACTGTTTTTT. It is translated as CASSQQGRVNEKLFF. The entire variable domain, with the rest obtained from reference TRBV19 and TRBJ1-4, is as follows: DGGITQSPKYLFRKEGQNVTLSCEQNLNHDAMYWYRQDPGQGLRLIYYSQIVNDFQKGDIAEGYSVSREKKESFPLTVTSAQKNPTAFYLCASSQQGRVNEKLFFGSGTQLSVL.

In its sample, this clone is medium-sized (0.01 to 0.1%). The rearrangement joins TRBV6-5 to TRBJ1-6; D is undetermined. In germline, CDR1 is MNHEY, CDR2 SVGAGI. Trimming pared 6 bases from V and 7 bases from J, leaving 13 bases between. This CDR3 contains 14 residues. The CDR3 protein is CASRPDGSNSPLHF. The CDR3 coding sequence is TGTGCCAGCAGACCAGACGGGTCAAATTCACCCCTCCACTTT.

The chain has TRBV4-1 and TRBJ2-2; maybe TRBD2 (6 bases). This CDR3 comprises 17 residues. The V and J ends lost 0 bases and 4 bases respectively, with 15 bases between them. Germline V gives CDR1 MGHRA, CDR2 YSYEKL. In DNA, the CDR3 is TGCGCCAGCAGCCAAGATTACCGTAGGAGGGGCACCGGGGAGCTGTTTTTT. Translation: CASSQDYRRRGTGELFF.

For the CDR3, the DNA is TGTGCCAGCAGCAGTATGTTGGGGGGGACTAGTAGGGCCGGGGAGCTGTTTTTT. Protein product: CASSSMLGGTSRAGELFF. J is TRBJ2-2 and V is TRBV4-2, with 8 positions matching TRBD2. Germline CDR1 and CDR2: LGHNA and YNFKEQ. V trimming: 5 bases; J trimming: 6 bases; junction bases outside the gene matches: 17. The length of the CDR3 is 18 residues.

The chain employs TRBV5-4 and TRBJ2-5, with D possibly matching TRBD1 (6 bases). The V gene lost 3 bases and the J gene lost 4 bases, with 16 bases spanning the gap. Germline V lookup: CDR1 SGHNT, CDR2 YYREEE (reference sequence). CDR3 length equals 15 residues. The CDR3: CASSWMEQGRETQYF. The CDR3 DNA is TGTGCCAGCAGCTGGATGGAACAGGGAAGAGAGACCCAGTACTTC.

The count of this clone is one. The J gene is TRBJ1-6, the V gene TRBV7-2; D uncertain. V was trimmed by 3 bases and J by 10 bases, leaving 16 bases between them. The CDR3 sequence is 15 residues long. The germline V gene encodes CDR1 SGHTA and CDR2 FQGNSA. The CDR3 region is CASSLYAMGRSPLHF. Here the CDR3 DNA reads TGTGCCAGCAGCTTGTATGCCATGGGGAGGTCACCCCTCCACTTT. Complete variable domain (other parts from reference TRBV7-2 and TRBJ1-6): GAGVSQSPSNKVTEKGKDVELRCDPISGHTALYWYRQSLGQGLEFLIYFQGNSAPDKSGLPSDRFSAERTGGSVSTLTIQRTQQEDSAVYLCASSLYAMGRSPLHFGNGTRLTVT.

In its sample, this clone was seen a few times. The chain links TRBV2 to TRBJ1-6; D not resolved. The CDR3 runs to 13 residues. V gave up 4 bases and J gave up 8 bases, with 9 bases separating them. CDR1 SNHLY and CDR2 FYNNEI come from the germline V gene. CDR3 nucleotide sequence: TGTGCCAGCAGTGGTAGGAGTTATTCACCCCTCCACTTT. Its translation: CASSGRSYSPLHF.

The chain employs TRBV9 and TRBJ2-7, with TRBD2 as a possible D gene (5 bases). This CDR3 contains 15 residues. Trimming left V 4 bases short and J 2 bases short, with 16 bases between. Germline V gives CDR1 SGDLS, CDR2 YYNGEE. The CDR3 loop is CASSPGEGRTYEQYF. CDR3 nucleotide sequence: TGTGCCAGCAGCCCCGGTGAGGGTCGGACCTACGAGCAGTACTTC. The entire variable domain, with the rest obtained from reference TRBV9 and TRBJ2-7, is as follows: DSGVTQTPKHLITATGQRVTLRCSPRSGDLSVYWYQQSLDQGLQFLIQYYNGEERAKGNILERFSAQQFPDLHSELNLSSLELGDSALYFCASSPGEGRTYEQYFGPGTRLTVT.

CDR3: CASTWTGRGETQYF. The CDR3 nucleotides read TGTGCCAGCACCTGGACAGGCAGGGGAGAGACCCAGTACTTC. The chain uses TRBV6-1 and TRBJ2-5, with 7 bases aligning to TRBD1. CDR3 size: 14 residues. Unmatched junction bases numbered 9, after V lost 7 bases and J lost 4 bases. CDR1 is MNHNS, CDR2 SASEGT, per germline.

The CDR3 sequence is CASRGSGGDNEQFF. For the CDR3, the DNA is TGTGCCAGCAGGGGTAGCGGGGGGGACAATGAGCAGTTCTTC. The V and J genes are TRBV7-3 and TRBJ2-1; 11 bases map to TRBD2. The CDR3 is made up of 14 amino acids. The J segment lost 5 bases and the V segment lost 6 bases, leaving 3 bases of the junction unmatched. Germline loops: CDR1 SGHTA, CDR2 FQGTGA.

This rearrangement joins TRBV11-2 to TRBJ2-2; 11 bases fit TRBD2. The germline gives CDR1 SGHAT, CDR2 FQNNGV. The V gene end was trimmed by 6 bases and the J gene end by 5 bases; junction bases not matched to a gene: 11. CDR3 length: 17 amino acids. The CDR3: CASSTSPGLAATGELFF. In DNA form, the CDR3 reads TGTGCCAGCAGTACGAGTCCGGGACTAGCGGCTACCGGGGAGCTGTTTTTT.

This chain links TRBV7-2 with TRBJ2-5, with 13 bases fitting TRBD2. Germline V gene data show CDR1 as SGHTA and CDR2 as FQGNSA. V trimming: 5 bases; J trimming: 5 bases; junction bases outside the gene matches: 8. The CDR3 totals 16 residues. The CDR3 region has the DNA TGTGCCAGCAGCCGAACTAGCGGGGGGGCCCGGGAGACCCAGTACTTC. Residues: CASSRTSGGARETQYF.

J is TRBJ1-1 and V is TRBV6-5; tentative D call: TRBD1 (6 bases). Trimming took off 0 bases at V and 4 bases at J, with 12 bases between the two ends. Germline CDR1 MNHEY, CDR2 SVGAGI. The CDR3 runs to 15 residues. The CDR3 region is CASSYSVGGVTEAFF. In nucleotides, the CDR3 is TGTGCCAGCAGTTACTCGGTAGGGGGGGTCACTGAAGCTTTCTTT.